These 14 T cell receptor beta chains were sequenced from one sample in a study of post-analysis software for immune sequencing data. Study-wide findings and caveats: A few TRBV segments (TRBV5-6, TRBV5-1 and TRBV20-1 among them) occurred more frequently in patients than in controls.

Incorporated into the TCR beta cDNA libraries were unique molecular identifiers, which served to reduce PCR and sequencing biases. TCRdb ran MiXCR on the PCR reads and lists one entry per CDR3 protein. The table lists almost 700,000 distinct CDR3 sequences, 55% to 60% of them singletons. No antigen has been assigned to these receptors. The sequencing input was blood. The receptors originated from a girl aged 2-10 years with multiple sclerosis.

CDR3 sequence: CASSLAQSPSGTQYF. CDR3 sequence (DNA): TGCGCCAGCAGCTTGGCCCAGTCCCCCTCTGGTACGCAGTATTTT. This chain connects TRBV5-1 to TRBJ2-3; D is uncertain. V was shortened by 0 bases and J by 8 bases, with 16 bases between the two germline ends. CDR1 and CDR2 (germline): SGHRS, YFSETQ. CDR3 length: 15 residues.

This clonotype was counted only a few times. The CDR3 loop reads CSVEGLKVNEQFF. As DNA, the CDR3 is TGCAGCGTTGAAGGATTGAAGGTCAATGAGCAGTTCTTC. This chain links TRBV29-1 with TRBJ2-1; D uncertain. The CDR3 length is 13 residues. Germline loops: CDR1 SQVTM, CDR2 ANQGSEA. V gave up 1 base and J gave up 6 bases, with 10 bases separating them.

In the case of this clonotype: Compared with germline, one end of the junction differs, possibly owing to a read error. The chain links TRBV7-2 to TRBJ2-7; no definite D call. The CDR3 spans 12 residues. Germline CDR1 SGHTA, CDR2 FQGNSA. The CDR3 region is CASSHLSHEQYF. The CDR3 nucleotides are TGTGCCAGCAGCCACCTCTCCCACGAGCAGTACTTC.

The chain uses TRBV5-1 and TRBJ2-4; the D is unclear. V was cut by 0 bases and J by 0 bases, with 7 bases left in between. This CDR3 is built from 15 residues. Germline loops: CDR1 SGHRS, CDR2 YFSETQ. In nucleotides, the CDR3 is TGCGCCAGCAGCTTGGCCTCGAAAGCCAAAAACATTCAGTACTTC. Its protein is CASSLASKAKNIQYF.

The genes are TRBV5-1 and TRBJ2-1, with 11 bases fitting TRBD2. Germline CDR1 reads SGHRS; CDR2 reads YFSETQ. With 4 bases clipped from V and 0 bases from J, the junction kept 9 bases outside the gene matches. CDR3 length equals 18 residues. CDR3 region: CASSPSPLAGDSYNEQFF. The CDR3 DNA follows: TGCGCCAGCAGCCCCTCCCCACTAGCGGGGGACTCCTACAATGAGCAGTTCTTC.

The genes are TRBV7-9 and TRBJ1-1, with D tentatively TRBD1 (5 bases). The CDR3 has 14 residues. CDR1 is SEHNR and CDR2 is FQNEAQ in the germline V gene (reference sequence). V was clipped by 6 bases and J by 3 bases, with 14 bases between them. CDR3 protein: CASSPPLGDTEAFF. The DNA for the CDR3 is TGTGCCAGCAGTCCGCCCCTGGGGGACACTGAAGCTTTCTTT.

Only a few counts were recorded for this clonotype. The rearrangement joins TRBV7-2 to TRBJ2-5, with D possibly being TRBD2 (6 bases). Germline CDR1 SGHTA, CDR2 FQGNSA. V was trimmed by 2 bases and J by 0 bases, leaving 13 bases between them. The CDR3 has 16 amino acids. The CDR3 loop is CASSLNGGLNQETQYF. The DNA of the CDR3 is TGTGCCAGCAGCTTAAACGGGGGACTTAACCAAGAGACCCAGTACTTC.

The chain uses TRBV25-1 and TRBJ1-1; D is unclear. Trimming took off 4 bases at V and 3 bases at J, with 3 bases between the two ends. The CDR3 has 11 amino acids. CDR1 and CDR2 (germline): MGHDK, SYGVNS. The CDR3 nucleotides are TGTGCCAGCAGTGGACACACTGAAGCTTTCTTT. Protein product: CASSGHTEAFF.

The J gene is TRBJ2-1, the V gene TRBV25-1, with a possible D match to TRBD1 (5 bases). The CDR3 totals 15 residues. V was shortened by 5 bases and J by 4 bases, with 15 bases between the two germline ends. The germline gives CDR1 MGHDK, CDR2 SYGVNS. The CDR3 reads CASSLLGQGYNEQFF. Written as DNA, the CDR3 is TGTGCCAGCAGTTTATTAGGGCAGGGTTACAATGAGCAGTTCTTC.

The rearrangement links TRBV29-1 to TRBJ2-4, with 10 bases aligning to TRBD2. The DNA end favors TRBJ2-7, so the J call may be wrong. This CDR3 has 14 amino acids. Germline values: CDR1 SQVTM, CDR2 ANQGSEA. Here the CDR3 reads CSVEEGEREGEQYF. CDR3 DNA sequence: TGCAGCGTTGAAGAGGGGGAGCGGGAGGGCGAGCAGTACTTC.

Here the CDR3 reads CSATGTGDTEAFF. As DNA, the CDR3 is TGCAGCGCGACCGGGACAGGTGACACTGAAGCTTTCTTT. The chain has TRBV29-1 and TRBJ1-1; TRBD1 matches at 8 bases. Trimming at V came to 7 bases and at J to 3 bases, leaving 7 bases not matched to a gene. The CDR3 totals 13 residues. Looked up from germline, CDR1 is SQVTM and CDR2 is ANQGSEA.

This clonotype was detected a few times. The chain links TRBV3-1 to TRBJ2-7; D may correspond to TRBD1 or TRBD2 (5 bases each). The CDR3 extends over 14 amino acids. Trimming pared 4 bases from V and 11 bases from J, leaving 21 bases between. Germline loops: CDR1 LGHDT, CDR2 YNNKEL (reference sequence). CDR3 sequence: CASSPRDAEGAEYF. DNA for the CDR3: TGTGCCAGCAGCCCCCGGGACGCCGAAGGTGCGGAGTACTTC.

The CDR3 nucleotides are TGTGCCACCAGCAGAGTTGCGGTGACCCGAGAGACCCAGTACTTC. It translates to CATSRVAVTRETQYF. The rearrangement joins TRBV15 to TRBJ2-5; the D is unclear. V lost 1 base to trimming and J lost 4 bases, with 13 bases between them. Germline V gene sequence: CDR1 LNHNV, CDR2 YYDKDF (reference sequence). The CDR3 has 15 amino acids. The variable domain in full, completed from reference TRBV15 and TRBJ2-5, reads DAMVIQNPRYQVTQFGKPVTLSCSQTLNHNVMYWYQQKSSQAPKLLFHYYDKDFNNEADTPDNFQSRRPNTSFCFLDIRSPGLGDTAMYLCATSRVAVTRETQYFGPGTRLLVL.

The genes are TRBV15 and TRBJ2-7, with TRBD2 matching over 8 bases. The J call could be wrong; TRBJ2-5 is a better fit for the DNA end. The CDR3 has 16 residues. In germline, CDR1 is LNHNV, CDR2 YYDKDF (reference sequence). In DNA, the CDR3 is TGTGCCACCAGCAGAGGCCCAAGCGGGGGAAGAGAGACCCAGTACTTC. Encoded protein: CATSRGPSGGRETQYF.